This record concerns one T cell receptor beta chain sequence. Its antigen is unidentified. Use of 60 Vbeta and 13 Jbeta primers characterized the PCR. Profiling relied on immunoSEQ multiplex PCR, and the TCRdb table lists in-frame clones only, not all of them. The data show some 110,000 clones, about 70% seen once. These data belong to a study of cytomegalovirus exposure and HLA in healthy donors. Study-wide results and limits: It was likely that a cluster of highly shared sequence variants was a sequencing artifact. Researchers reported in a later analysis that common viral pathogens appeared linked to several top clusters. Researchers reported from a later analysis that most CMV-associated TCR beta chains appeared HLA-restricted.

This CDR3 has 15 residues. The germline CDR1 and CDR2 sequences are SGHTA and FQGNSA. Trimming shortened V by 1 base and J by 3 bases, and 7 bases separated the two germline ends. The sequenced material came from PBMCs. This TCR derives from a woman aged 30 to 39 in good health and CMV-seronegative. The rearrangement joins TRBV7-2 to TRBJ1-6; D is ambiguous. CDR3 nucleotide sequence: TGTGCCAGCAGCTTAGACTTAAGCTATAATTCACCCCTCCACTTT. Translation: CASSLDLSYNSPLHF.